This entry is about one T cell receptor beta chain. This receptor's antigen is unknown. Base quality data are lacking; no much larger clone is found one base away. The instrument given in TCRdb is Illumina HiSeq 1500. In-frame beta chains were kept once TCRdb had trimmed the public reads at Q25 with fastp and called clones with MiXCR. Each entry is one CDR3 protein sequence, shown with its most common DNA and genes. A total of about 740,000 distinct CDR3 sequences appear in this sample, 35% of them only once. Clones ranked in the top ten supply around 2.8% of the sample. This record belongs to a study of T cell repertoires in cytomegalovirus infection (dated by TCRdb to the late 2010s). Context from the whole study: Donor HLA type was relevant to the analysis, because carriage of CMV infection together with the matching HLA type was indicated by public TCR beta signatures.

The cysteine opens and the phenylalanine closes a CDR3 of 15 amino acids. Just the 45-base CDR3 DNA is kept, in frame starting at base 1. Sequences DFQATT (CDR1) and SNEGSKA (CDR2) are obtained from the germline V gene (reference sequence). The trim is 0 bases for V and 6 bases for J, with a gap of 17 bases between the germline ends. General study outcomes and caveats: In both this cohort and an independent approximately 400-donor cohort, the cumulative frequency of public TCR beta family members distinguished carriers of CMV infection plus the relevant HLA type. In the ex vivo response, HLA-C-restricted CMV-specific TCR beta clonotypes were dominant, and in two of eight donors the single most frequent clonotype came from this HLA-C-restricted group.

This chain is built from TRBV20-1 and TRBJ1-2; TRBD1 is perhaps the D gene, given 5 matching bases. This clonotype was sampled from a human donor in good health (CMV status not recorded). Some clones in this sample may be carry-over from other donors' samples. The sample consisted of PBMCs. In nucleotides, the sequence is TGCAGTGCTAGAGACCCTTATGACGGGACTCATGGCTACACCTTC. Its coded protein is CSARDPYDGTHGYTF.